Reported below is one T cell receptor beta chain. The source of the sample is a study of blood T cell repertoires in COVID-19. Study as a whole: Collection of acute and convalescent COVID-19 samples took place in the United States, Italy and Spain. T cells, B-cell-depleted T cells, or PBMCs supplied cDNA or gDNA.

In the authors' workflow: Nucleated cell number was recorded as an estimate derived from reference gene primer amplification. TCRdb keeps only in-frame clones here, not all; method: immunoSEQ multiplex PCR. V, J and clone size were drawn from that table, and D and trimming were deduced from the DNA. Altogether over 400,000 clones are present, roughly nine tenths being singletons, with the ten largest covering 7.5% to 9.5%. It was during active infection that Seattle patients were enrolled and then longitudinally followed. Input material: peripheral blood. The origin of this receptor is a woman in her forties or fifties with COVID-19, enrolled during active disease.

CDR3 sequence (DNA): TGTGCCAGCGCCTCCTTTGGACAGTCCTACGAGCAGTACTTC. Encoded protein: CASASFGQSYEQYF. This rearrangement joins TRBV7-9 to TRBJ2-7, with D tentatively TRBD1 (6 bases). This CDR3 is built from 14 residues. Germline CDR1 SEHNR, CDR2 FQNEAQ (reference sequence). V gave up 8 bases and J gave up 1 base, with 15 bases separating them.